This T cell receptor beta chain came from a study of blood T cell repertoires in COVID-19. Germline CDR1 is SEHNR and CDR2 is FQNEAQ (reference sequence). V lost 4 bases to trimming and J lost 6 bases, with 21 bases between them. The CDR3 extends over 17 amino acids. This clone was picked up a small number of times. Original data processing: Nucleated cell number was recorded as an estimate derived from reference gene primer amplification. Generated by immunoSEQ multiplex PCR, the TCRdb table keeps only in-frame clones and is missing some. V and J calls and clone size come straight from that table; D and trimming were deduced from the DNA. The sample includes 200,000 to 250,000 clones, 83% of them seen just once.

The material sequenced was peripheral blood. The clonotype was recovered from a woman aged 30 to 39 with COVID-19, enrolled during active disease. The rearrangement links TRBV7-9 to TRBJ1-4; D is unclear. CDR3 region: CASSSHPRRARDEKLFF. The CDR3 region has the DNA TGTGCCAGCAGCTCTCACCCGCGACGAGCGCGAGATGAAAAACTGTTTTTT. Full variable domain (rest looked up from reference TRBV7-9 and TRBJ1-4): DTGVSQNPRHKITKRGQNVTFRCDPISEHNRLYWYRQTLGQGPEFLTYFQNEAQLEKSRLLSDRFSAERPKGSFSTLEIQRTEQGDSAMYLCASSSHPRRARDEKLFFGSGTQLSVL.